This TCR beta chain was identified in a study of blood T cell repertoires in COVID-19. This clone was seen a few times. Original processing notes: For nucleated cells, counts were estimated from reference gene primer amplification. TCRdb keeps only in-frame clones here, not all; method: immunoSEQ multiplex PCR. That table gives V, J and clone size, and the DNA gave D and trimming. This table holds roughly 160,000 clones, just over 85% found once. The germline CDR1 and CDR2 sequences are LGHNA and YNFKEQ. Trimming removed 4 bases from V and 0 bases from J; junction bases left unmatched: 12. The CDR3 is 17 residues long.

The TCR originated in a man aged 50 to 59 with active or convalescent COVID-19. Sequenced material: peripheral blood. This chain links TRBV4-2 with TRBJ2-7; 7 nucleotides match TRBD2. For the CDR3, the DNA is TGTGCCAGCAGCCGCGGAACGCCGGGGGGAAGCTCCTACGAGCAGTACTTC. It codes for CASSRGTPGGSSYEQYF.